A selection of T cell receptor beta chains follows, all from one sample in a study of OX40 agonist ivuxolimab in advanced cancers. Only in-frame clones appear in the TCRdb table, and some are missing; sequencing was by immunoSEQ multiplex PCR. The sample shows around 94,000 clones, roughly 90% of them seen only once. Source: CD4+ or CD8+ T cells sorted from blood, taken in a trial of the OX40 agonist ivuxolimab. All receptors come from an adult with an advanced solid tumor such as melanoma, head and neck, liver or kidney cancer. CDR3s include the opening cysteine and the closing phenylalanine or tryptophan. The D gene is left open where the match is weak. Part of the rows lack a size; the others show once, few, many or a class for expanded clones.

J | size | V | D | length | DNA | CDR3
TRBJ2-7 | once | TRBV27 | TRBD2 | 13 | TGTGCCAGCAGCACGGGAGGCTCCTACGAGCAGTACTTC | CASSTGGSYEQYF
TRBJ1-6 | . | TRBV9 | . | 16 | TGTGCCAGCAGCGCAAAAGAAGGGGGTTTTAATTCACCCCTCCACTTT | CASSAKEGGFNSPLHF
TRBJ2-7 | . | TRBV19 | . | 15 | TGTGCCAGTAGTTTTGGTGGTAACTACCTATACGAGCAGTACTTC | CASSFGGNYLYEQYF
TRBJ2-1 | . | TRBV4-1 | . | 16 | TGCGCCAGCAGCCAAGAAACTCTAGCAGCAAACAATGAGCAGTTCTTC | CASSQETLAANNEQFF
TRBJ1-2 | . | TRBV29-1 | TRBD1 | 13 | TGCAGCGTTGGCCTGGACAGGAACTATGGCTACACCTTC | CSVGLDRNYGYTF
TRBJ1-1 | . | TRBV5-5 | . | 13 | TGTGCCAGCAGCTTGTGGGGCAGCACTGAAGCTTTCTTT | CASSLWGSTEAFF
TRBJ2-2 | once | TRBV10-2 | . | 14 | TGCGCCAGCAGAACCTCTAGTGCCTCCGGGGAGCTGTTTTTT | CASRTSSASGELFF
TRBJ2-1 | . | TRBV11-2 | . | 13 | TGTGCCAGCAGCCAGCAGGGGGGCAATGAGCAGTTCTTC | CASSQQGGNEQFF
TRBJ2-5 | . | TRBV4-1 | . | 14 | TGCGCCAGCAGCCAAGCCATGAGGGGGGAGACCCAGTACTTC | CASSQAMRGETQYF
TRBJ2-3 | . | TRBV2 | . | 13 | TGTGCCAGCAGTGAACCCAACACAGATACGCAGTATTTT | CASSEPNTDTQYF